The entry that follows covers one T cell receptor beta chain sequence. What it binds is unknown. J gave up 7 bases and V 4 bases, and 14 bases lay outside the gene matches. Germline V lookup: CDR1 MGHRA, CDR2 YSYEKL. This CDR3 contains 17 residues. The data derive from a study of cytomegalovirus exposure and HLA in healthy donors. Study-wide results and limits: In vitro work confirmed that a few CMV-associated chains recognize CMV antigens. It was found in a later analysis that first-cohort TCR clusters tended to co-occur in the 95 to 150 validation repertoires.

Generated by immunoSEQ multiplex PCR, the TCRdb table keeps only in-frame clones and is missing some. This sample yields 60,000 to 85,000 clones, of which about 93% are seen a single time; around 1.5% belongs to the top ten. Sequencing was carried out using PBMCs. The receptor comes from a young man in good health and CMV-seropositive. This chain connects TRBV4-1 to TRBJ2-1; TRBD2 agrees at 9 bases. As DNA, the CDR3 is TGCGCCAGCAGCCTTCAATCAATAGCGGGAGAACGAAATGAGCAGTTCTTC. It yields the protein CASSLQSIAGERNEQFF.